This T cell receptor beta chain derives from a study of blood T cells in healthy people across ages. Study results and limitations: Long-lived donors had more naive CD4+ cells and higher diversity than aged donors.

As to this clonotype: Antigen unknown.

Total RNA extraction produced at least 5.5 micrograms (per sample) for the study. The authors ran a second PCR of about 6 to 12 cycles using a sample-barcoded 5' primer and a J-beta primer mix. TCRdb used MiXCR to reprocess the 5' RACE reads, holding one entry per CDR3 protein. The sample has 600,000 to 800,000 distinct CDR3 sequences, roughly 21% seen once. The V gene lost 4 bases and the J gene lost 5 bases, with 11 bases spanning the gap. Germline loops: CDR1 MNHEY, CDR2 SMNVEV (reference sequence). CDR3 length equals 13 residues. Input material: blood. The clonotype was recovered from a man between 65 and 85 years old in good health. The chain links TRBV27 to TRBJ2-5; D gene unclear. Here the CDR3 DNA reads TGTGCCAGCAGTTCCCGGACCGGGGAGACCCAGTACTTC. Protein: CASSSRTGETQYF.